A single sample gave rise to the 26 T cell receptor beta chains below, sequenced in a study of OX40 agonist ivuxolimab in advanced cancers. The data were produced by immunoSEQ multiplex PCR, yet TCRdb's version contains in-frame clones alone and is incomplete. The sample holds roughly 50,000 clones, roughly 89% seen once. Sequencing was performed on CD4+ or CD8+ T cells sorted from blood, taken in a trial of the OX40 agonist ivuxolimab. These receptors were obtained from an adult with an advanced solid tumor such as melanoma, head and neck, liver or kidney cancer.

Details on this clone: At one boundary the junction diverges from the germline segment, which might be a read error. The chain carries TRBV6-5 and TRBJ2-1; D remains ambiguous. The CDR3 extends over 13 amino acids. CDR1 is MNHEY, CDR2 SVGAGI, per germline. CDR3 DNA: TGTGCCGGCAGTTACTACAGAGGCAATGAGCAGTTCTTC. Encoded protein: CAGSYYRGNEQFF.

The chain uses TRBV27 and TRBJ2-1, with 8 bases aligning to TRBD1. Unmatched junction bases numbered 9, after V lost 9 bases and J lost 14 bases. CDR3 length: 11 amino acids. Per the germline V gene, CDR1 is MNHEY and CDR2 is SMNVEV (reference sequence). CDR3 nucleotides: TGTGCCAGTAGCTGGGGACAGGAGGAGTTCTTC. Protein: CASSWGQEEFF.

This chain uses TRBV7-6 with TRBJ1-6; unclear D gene. CDR1 SGHVS and CDR2 FNYEAQ come from the germline V gene. This CDR3 is built from 15 residues. Trimming pared 5 bases from V and 5 bases from J, leaving 13 bases between. The DNA of the CDR3 is TGTGCCAGCAGCAAGGACGGGGAGAATAATTCACCCCTCCACTTT. Protein product: CASSKDGENNSPLHF.

This chain connects TRBV6-6 to TRBJ1-3; weak D call: TRBD1 (5 bases). This CDR3 contains 15 residues. Per the germline V gene, CDR1 is MNHNY and CDR2 is SVGAGI (reference sequence). Trimming removed 7 bases at V and 1 base at J, with 14 bases between. Here the CDR3 reads CASILAGGSGNTIYF. CDR3 DNA: TGTGCCAGCATCCTCGCGGGGGGGTCTGGAAACACCATATATTTT.

This sequence joins TRBV5-4 and TRBJ2-2, with D maybe TRBD1 (5 bases). The V end lost 5 bases, the J end lost 7 bases, and 12 bases lay between the germline ends. This CDR3 is 13 amino acids long. Germline V CDR1 and CDR2: SGHNT, YYREEE (reference sequence). The CDR3 coding sequence is TGTGCCAGCAGTTCTCAGGGTCTCGGGGAGCTGTTTTTT. Its translation: CASSSQGLGELFF.

This clone came up once. V and J are TRBV4-3 and TRBJ1-2; D may be TRBD1 (5 bases). Trimming cost V 3 bases and J 5 bases, with 10 bases left between them. CDR3 length: 13 residues. Germline V gives CDR1 LGHNA, CDR2 YSLEER. CDR3 in amino acids: CASSQDTLYGYTF. CDR3 nucleotide sequence: TGCGCCAGCAGCCAGGACACCTTGTATGGCTACACCTTC.

The table lists this clone with many counts. The chain combines TRBV29-1 with TRBJ2-7; 9 bases are shared with TRBD2. Trimming removed 7 bases from V and 0 bases from J; junction bases left unmatched: 13. CDR1 is SQVTM and CDR2 is ANQGSEA in the germline V gene. The CDR3 length is 16 residues. CDR3 loop: CSAGVASGIRSYEQYF. The CDR3 nucleotides are TGCAGCGCAGGAGTGGCTAGCGGGATTCGCTCCTACGAGCAGTACTTC.

The chain combines TRBV11-3 with TRBJ1-4; no firm D call. Per the germline V gene, CDR1 is SGHNT and CDR2 is YENEEA. The CDR3 length is 13 residues. V was cut by 6 bases and J by 1 base, with 6 bases left in between. Here the CDR3 DNA reads TGTGCCAGCAGTGAGGGAACTAATGAAAAACTGTTTTTT. This codes for CASSEGTNEKLFF.

The rearrangement uses TRBV5-4 and TRBJ2-5; D might be TRBD2 (5 bases). Germline assignment: CDR1 SGHNT and CDR2 YYREEE (reference sequence). Trimming removed 0 bases from V and 7 bases from J, with 10 bases in between. The CDR3 length is 13 residues. For the CDR3, the DNA is TGTGCCAGCAGCTTGGTAGGTGGAGGGACCCAGTACTTC. It is translated as CASSLVGGGTQYF.

CDR3: CASSKEVAGGGEQFF. CDR3 nucleotides: TGTGCCAGCAGCAAAGAGGTAGCGGGGGGAGGGGAGCAGTTCTTC. This chain uses TRBV21-1 with TRBJ2-1; the table gives TRBD2 as D, unverified against the DNA. TRBV21-1 is a listed pseudogene. The CDR3 length is 15 residues.

The chain employs TRBV4-3 and TRBJ1-2; no clear D. This CDR3 has 15 amino acids. Per germline, CDR1 LGHNA and CDR2 YSLEER. V was clipped by 0 bases and J by 2 bases, with 10 bases between them. The CDR3 loop reads CASSQDARENYGYTF. CDR3 nucleotides: TGCGCCAGCAGCCAAGACGCGAGGGAGAACTATGGCTACACCTTC.

The chain couples TRBV28 to TRBJ1-3; D not resolved. The CDR3 is 13 amino acids. Germline V lookup: CDR1 MDHEN, CDR2 SYDVKM. V lost 6 bases, J lost 7 bases, and 13 bases lay in between. CDR3 amino acids: CASRFQSANTIYF. For the CDR3, the DNA is TGTGCCAGCAGGTTCCAGAGCGCCAACACCATATATTTT. Drawing the rest from reference TRBV28 and TRBJ1-3, the complete variable domain is DVKVTQSSRYLVKRTGEKVFLECVQDMDHENMFWYRQDPGLGLRLIYFSYDVKMKEKGDIPEGYSVSREKKERFSLILESASTNQTSMYLCASRFQSANTIYFGEGSWLTVV.

The chain carries TRBV5-6 and TRBJ2-3, with D possibly being TRBD1 or TRBD2 (5 bases each). With 3 bases removed from V and 0 bases from J, the gap between germline ends came to 14 bases. The CDR3 has 16 amino acids. Germline CDR1 is SGHDT and CDR2 is YYEEEE. The DNA of the CDR3 is TGTGCCAGCAGCTGGACAAGGGGAGAAAGCACAGATACGCAGTATTTT. It yields the protein CASSWTRGESTDTQYF. The whole variable domain, filled in from reference TRBV5-6 and TRBJ2-3, reads DAGVTQSPTHLIKTRGQQVTLRCSPKSGHDTVSWYQQALGQGPQFIFQYYEEEERQRGNFPDRFSGHQFPNYSSELNVNALLLGDSALYLCASSWTRGESTDTQYFGPGTRLTVL.

The chain couples TRBV7-9 to TRBJ1-1; the D is unclear. The V gene's germline CDR1 is SEHNR and CDR2 FQNEAQ (reference sequence). V gave up 5 bases and J gave up 0 bases, with 22 bases separating them. The CDR3 consists of 18 residues. The CDR3 region is CASSQVPRWQLMNTEAFF. As DNA, the CDR3 is TGTGCCAGCAGCCAAGTGCCCCGGTGGCAGCTAATGAACACTGAAGCTTTCTTT.

As for this clone: At one of its ends the junction is not consistent with the germline gene, which may arise from a read error. This chain uses TRBV7-9 with TRBJ1-3; the D is unclear. This CDR3 comprises 13 residues. CDR1 and CDR2 (germline): SEHNR, FQNEAQ (reference sequence). The CDR3 sequence is CAGSDTSGNTIYF. The CDR3 bases are TGTGCCGGCAGCGATACCTCTGGAAACACCATATATTTT. The complete variable domain, with remaining parts taken from reference TRBV7-9 and TRBJ1-3, reads DTGVSQNPRHKITKRGQNVTFRCDPISEHNRLYWYRQTLGQGPEFLTYFQNEAQLEKSRLLSDRFSAERPKGSFSTLEIQRTEQGDSAMYLCAGSDTSGNTIYFGEGSWLTVV.

The V call is TRBV5-1, the J call TRBJ1-1, with D unresolved. The V gene's germline CDR1 is SGHRS and CDR2 YFSETQ. The CDR3 has 14 amino acids. The V gene lost 0 bases and the J gene lost 4 bases, with 10 bases spanning the gap. The CDR3 loop is CASSLADYTTEAFF. In DNA form, the CDR3 reads TGCGCCAGCAGCTTGGCCGATTATACCACTGAAGCTTTCTTT.

The gene calls are TRBV27 and TRBJ2-5, with 16 positions matching TRBD2. This CDR3 spans 14 amino acids. Germline lookup yields CDR1 MNHEY and CDR2 SMNVEV (reference sequence). V dropped 5 bases and J dropped 9; count of bases not matched to a gene: 3. CDR3 bases: TGTGCCAGCAGTCCGGGACTAGCGGGAGGGCCCCAGTACTTC. Residues: CASSPGLAGGPQYF.

The V and J genes are TRBV7-3 and TRBJ1-6; 9 bases fit TRBD1. CDR3 length equals 13 residues. CDR1 is SGHTA and CDR2 is FQGTGA in the germline V gene. V lost 4 bases and J lost 10; bases outside the gene matches: 2. CDR3 residues: CASSWTGDSPLHF. The DNA of the CDR3 is TGTGCCAGCAGCTGGACAGGGGACTCACCCCTCCACTTT.

The rearrangement links TRBV11-3 to TRBJ1-1; no definite D call. V lost 4 bases to trimming and J lost 9 bases, with 15 bases between them. From germline, CDR1 is SGHNT and CDR2 YENEEA. The CDR3 extends over 13 amino acids. CDR3 DNA: TGTGCCAGCAGCTCCCGAGACTCGCGTCAAGCTTTCTTT. Its translation is CASSSRDSRQAFF.

This rearrangement joins TRBV2 to TRBJ2-3; D ambiguous. The CDR3 consists of 13 residues. Germline V CDR1 and CDR2: SNHLY, FYNNEI. The ends were cut back, 8 bases at V and 2 bases at J, with 11 bases in the middle. CDR3 amino acids: CASRPPITDTQYF. In nucleotides, the CDR3 is TGTGCCAGCCGACCCCCCATCACAGATACGCAGTATTTT.

This chain uses TRBV6-5 with TRBJ2-7; TRBD1 agrees at 9 bases. Unmatched junction bases numbered 4, after V lost 6 bases and J lost 1 base. The CDR3 length is 14 residues. The germline CDR1 and CDR2 sequences are MNHEY and SVGAGI. For the CDR3, the DNA is TGTGCCAGCAGCCCCGGGACAGGGTCCTACGAGCAGTACTTC. It specifies CASSPGTGSYEQYF.

This chain connects TRBV5-4 to TRBJ1-4; D is ambiguous. CDR1 is SGHNT, CDR2 YYREEE, per germline (reference sequence). V was clipped by 3 bases and J by 1 base, with 7 bases between them. The CDR3 extends over 14 amino acids. As DNA, the CDR3 is TGTGCCAGCAGCTCGGACGGAACTAATGAAAAACTGTTTTTT. This sequence encodes CASSSDGTNEKLFF.

This chain links TRBV10-3 with TRBJ2-7; D gene unclear. CDR3 size: 16 residues. The V and J ends lost 3 bases and 5 bases respectively, with 20 bases between them. CDR1 ENHRY and CDR2 SYGVKD come from the germline V gene. The CDR3 DNA reads TGTGCCATCAGTGACCCGTCACTCGACTCTCAGGACGAGCAGTACTTC. This encodes CAISDPSLDSQDEQYF.

The sample holds one count of this clone. The chain uses TRBV15 and TRBJ1-3; D might be TRBD1 (6 bases). CDR1 is LNHNV and CDR2 is YYDKDF in the germline V gene (reference sequence). Trimming removed 3 bases at V and 3 bases at J, with 18 bases between. The CDR3 has 17 amino acids. As DNA, the CDR3 is TGTGCCACCAGCAGCTATCAAGGGGGAGGTAGTGGAAACACCATATATTTT. Protein sequence: CATSSYQGGGSGNTIYF.

The chain combines TRBV4-1 with TRBJ1-5, with D hard to call. Germline-derived CDR1 and CDR2 are MGHRA and YSYEKL. This CDR3 contains 14 residues. Trimming cost V 4 bases and J 4 bases, with 11 bases left between them. The CDR3, as DNA: TGCGCCAGCAGCCCATCGGGGTTTAATCAGCCCCAGCATTTT. Its protein product is CASSPSGFNQPQHF.

This clone was detected a few times. The rearrangement uses TRBV30 and TRBJ1-3; D remains ambiguous. CDR3 length equals 13 residues. Germline loops: CDR1 GTSNPN, CDR2 SVGIG (reference sequence). Trimming took 2 bases from V and 0 from J, leaving 5 bases between them. CDR3: CAWSFNSGNTIYF. The CDR3 DNA is TGTGCCTGGAGTTTTAACTCTGGAAACACCATATATTTT.